This T cell receptor (beta chain) was captured in a study of human T cells and chemical hapten exposure (dated by TCRdb to the early 2020s). About the full investigation: For sensitization, 2% DPC in acetone was applied to a 2 cm by 2 cm area of upper inner arm skin. Throughout the study period of roughly five months, patients also received therapeutic DPC doses to the scalp every week. Patch testing on the upper back used Finn chambers containing 0.01% DPC, with scoring done after 6 days according to International Contact Dermatitis Research Group standards. Alopecia areata with under or over 50% scalp involvement, alopecia totalis and alopecia universalis were represented in the patient cohort, which was mostly female. Libraries were pooled for sequencing, and variation in per-sample TCR yields was attributed mainly to small differences in library volumes within the pool. In alopecia patients, the study followed how the peripheral blood TCR repertoire changed in vivo over primary and secondary sensitization to diphenylcyclopropenone (DPC), a hapten. Blood samples were taken from patients before sensitization (week 0) and then at 2, 6 and about 24 weeks after DPC sensitization. Under 30 alopecia patients gave blood for TCR sequencing at one to four time points (pre-sensitization, 2, 6 and 24 weeks). What the work shows at the level of the full study, not this receptor alone: The number of PT1 expanded TCRs positively correlated with patch test score, significant at thresholds 8, 16 and 32 but not 4. After repeated subsampling, changes were observed in the strength of the expansion versus patch-test correlation and in the threshold at which the correlation became significant. No change with DPC sensitization was found in the number of TCRs above 1 in 1000 frequency, and no evidence of global repertoire structure alterations was found. Because all patients had alopecia, a presumed autoimmune disease, the immune response of the patients might differ from that of healthy individuals. Compared with pre-sensitization or healthy control sets, expanded TCRs formed significantly more large CDR3 similarity clusters, which is consistent with antigen-driven responses.

The germline V gene (reference sequence) specifies LGHDT as CDR1 and YNNKEL as CDR2. Reading from cysteine to phenylalanine, the CDR3 counts 18 amino acids. CDR3 DNA only is kept here, 54 bases in frame from base 1. V lost 3 bases and J lost 4 bases; the stretch between them is 24 bases long. Library prep was done by RACE. The sample was run on a NextSeq 500. During library preparation, unique molecular identifiers were attached to individual cDNA molecules so that TCRs could be counted in a quantitative, reproducible way. For every blood RNA sample, sequencing covered both the TCR alpha and TCR beta chains. Turning to the authors' computational methods: The median number of TCRs per sample was roughly 94,000, ranging from roughly 20,000 to 690,600. V, J and CDR3 annotation of the TCR reads was performed with the Decombinator software suite. Every sample was subsampled to the same number of TCRs (28,000) for the PS versus PT1 abundance plots. TCRs were defined as expanded if absent before sensitization and observed at least eight times at the 2-week time point. The raw public reads went through TCRdb reprocessing: fastp at Q25, MiXCR clone calling, in-frame beta chains kept. Each record represents a unique CDR3 protein, reported with the most common genes and DNA among its rows. The authors' filters were not applied to this entry. The sample has around 110,000 distinct CDR3 sequences on record, over 10% of them singletons. The top ten hold over 1.1% of the sample.

This clonotype has at least ten counts. What this receptor recognizes is not known. Base qualities are missing; no much larger clone stands one base away. The time point tag for this specimen amounts to: patch test 1, 2 weeks after DPC sensitization. In the paper's terms, the treatment or condition label means: therapeutic diphenylcyclopropenone sensitization with weekly scalp DPC. Blood at each patch-test visit was drawn before the patch test was applied. Eligible patients were aged 18 to 70, diagnosed with alopecia, deemed suitable for DPC therapy, and excluded if pregnant. Unfractionated whole blood was collected in Tempus Blood RNA tubes, and total RNA was extracted from that blood.

The clonotype comes from a woman aged 50 to 60 with alopecia areata. Some clones in this sample may be carry-over from other donors' samples. The chain uses TRBV3-1 and TRBJ2-5; a tentative D call is TRBD2 (5 bases match). This specimen was whole blood, taken in connection with sensitization to the hapten diphenylcyclopropenone (DPC). At the DNA level, the sequence is TGTGCCAGCAGCCAGCTGGGCAGAGGAGGTCCCCCCAGAGAGACCCAGTACTTC. This translates into CASSQLGRGGPPRETQYF.